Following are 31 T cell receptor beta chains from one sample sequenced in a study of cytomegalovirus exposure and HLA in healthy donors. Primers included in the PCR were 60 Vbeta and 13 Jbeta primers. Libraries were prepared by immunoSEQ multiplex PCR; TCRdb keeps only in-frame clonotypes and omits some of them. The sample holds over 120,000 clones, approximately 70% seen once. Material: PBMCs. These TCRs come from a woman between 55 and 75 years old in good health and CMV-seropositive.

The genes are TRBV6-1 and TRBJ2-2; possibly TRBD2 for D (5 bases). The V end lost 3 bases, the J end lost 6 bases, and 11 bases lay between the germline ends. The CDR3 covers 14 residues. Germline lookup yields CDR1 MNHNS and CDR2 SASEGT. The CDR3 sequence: CASSEFHGAGELFF. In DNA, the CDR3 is TGTGCCAGCAGTGAGTTTCACGGGGCCGGGGAGCTGTTTTTT.

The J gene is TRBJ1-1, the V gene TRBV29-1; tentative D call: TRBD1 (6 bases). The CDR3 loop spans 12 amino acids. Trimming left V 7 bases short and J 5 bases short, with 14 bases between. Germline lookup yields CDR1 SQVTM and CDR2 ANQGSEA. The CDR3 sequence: CSGGLGGTEAFF. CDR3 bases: TGCAGCGGGGGACTAGGGGGGACTGAAGCTTTCTTT.

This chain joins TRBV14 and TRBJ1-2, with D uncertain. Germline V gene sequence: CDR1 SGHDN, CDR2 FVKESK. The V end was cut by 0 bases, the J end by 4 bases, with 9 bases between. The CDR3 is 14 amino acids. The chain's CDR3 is CASSQELQPYGYTF. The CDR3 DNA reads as TGTGCCAGCAGCCAAGAGTTACAGCCCTATGGCTACACCTTC.

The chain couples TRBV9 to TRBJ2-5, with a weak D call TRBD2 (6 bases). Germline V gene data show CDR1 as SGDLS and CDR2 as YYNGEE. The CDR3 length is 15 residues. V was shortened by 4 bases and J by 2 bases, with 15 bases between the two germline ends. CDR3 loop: CASSRPQGGQETQYF. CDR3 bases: TGTGCCAGCAGCAGGCCGCAGGGAGGACAAGAGACCCAGTACTTC.

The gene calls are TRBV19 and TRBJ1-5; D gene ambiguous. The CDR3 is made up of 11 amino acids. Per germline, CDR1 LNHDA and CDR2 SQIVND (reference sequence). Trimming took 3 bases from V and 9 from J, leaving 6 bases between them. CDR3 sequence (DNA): TGTGCCAGTAGTATCGGAGGGCCCCAGCATTTT. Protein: CASSIGGPQHF.

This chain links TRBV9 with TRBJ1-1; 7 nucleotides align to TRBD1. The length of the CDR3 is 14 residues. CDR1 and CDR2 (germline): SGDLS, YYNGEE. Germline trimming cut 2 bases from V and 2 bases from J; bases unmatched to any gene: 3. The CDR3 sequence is CASSVRDSNTEAFF. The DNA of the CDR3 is TGTGCCAGCAGCGTCCGGGACAGCAACACTGAAGCTTTCTTT.

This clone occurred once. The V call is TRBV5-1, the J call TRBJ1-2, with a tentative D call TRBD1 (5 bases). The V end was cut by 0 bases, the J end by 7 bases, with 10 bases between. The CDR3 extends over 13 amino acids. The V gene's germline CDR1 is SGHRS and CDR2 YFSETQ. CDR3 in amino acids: CASSLVTESGYTF. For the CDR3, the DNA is TGCGCCAGCAGCTTGGTGACAGAGTCTGGCTACACCTTC.

CDR3 loop: CASSQGRTGGNQPQHF. In nucleotides, the CDR3 is TGTGCCAGCAGCCAAGGGAGGACAGGGGGCAATCAGCCCCAGCATTTT. The rearrangement uses TRBV2 and TRBJ1-5; TRBD1 matches at 9 bases. V shed 6 bases, J shed 2 bases, and the junction held 8 bases outside the gene matches. The CDR3 extends over 16 amino acids. Germline loops: CDR1 SNHLY, CDR2 FYNNEI.

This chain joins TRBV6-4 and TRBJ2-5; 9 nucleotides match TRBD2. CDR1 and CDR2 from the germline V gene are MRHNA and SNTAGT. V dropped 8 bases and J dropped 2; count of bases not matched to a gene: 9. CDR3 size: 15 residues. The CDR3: CASPFAGGLQETQYF. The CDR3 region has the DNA TGTGCCAGCCCTTTCGCGGGAGGGCTACAAGAGACCCAGTACTTC.

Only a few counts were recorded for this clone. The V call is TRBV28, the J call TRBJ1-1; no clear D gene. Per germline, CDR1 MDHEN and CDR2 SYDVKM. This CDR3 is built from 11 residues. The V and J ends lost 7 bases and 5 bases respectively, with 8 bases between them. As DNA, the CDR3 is TGTGCCAGCACGTCGCGTACTGAAGCTTTCTTT. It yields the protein CASTSRTEAFF.

The CDR3 sequence: CASRLAPERETQYF. CDR3 in DNA: TGCGCCAGCCGACTAGCCCCCGAGCGGGAGACCCAGTACTTC. The chain recombines TRBV5-1 with TRBJ2-5; 7 bases are a match to TRBD2. The CDR3 extends over 14 amino acids. CDR1 is SGHRS, CDR2 YFSETQ, per germline. The ends lost 7 bases at V and 5 bases at J; junction bases unmatched: 11.

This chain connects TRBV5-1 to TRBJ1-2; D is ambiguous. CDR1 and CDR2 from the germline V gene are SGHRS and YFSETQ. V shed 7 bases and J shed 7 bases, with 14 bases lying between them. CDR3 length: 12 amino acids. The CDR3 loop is CASRTGDSGYTF. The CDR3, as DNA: TGCGCCAGCCGTACCGGGGATTCTGGCTACACCTTC. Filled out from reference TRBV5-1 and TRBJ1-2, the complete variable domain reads KAGVTQTPRYLIKTRGQQVTLSCSPISGHRSVSWYQQTPGQGLQFLFEYFSETQRNKGNFPGRFSGRQFSNSRSEMNVSTLELGDSALYLCASRTGDSGYTFGSGTRLTVV.

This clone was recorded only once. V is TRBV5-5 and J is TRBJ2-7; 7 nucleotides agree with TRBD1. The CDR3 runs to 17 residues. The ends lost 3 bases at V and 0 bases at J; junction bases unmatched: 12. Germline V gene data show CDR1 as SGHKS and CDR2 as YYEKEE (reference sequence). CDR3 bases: TGTGCCAGCAGCTCTACAGGGGAAGGACGTAGCTCCTACGAGCAGTACTTC. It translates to CASSSTGEGRSSYEQYF.

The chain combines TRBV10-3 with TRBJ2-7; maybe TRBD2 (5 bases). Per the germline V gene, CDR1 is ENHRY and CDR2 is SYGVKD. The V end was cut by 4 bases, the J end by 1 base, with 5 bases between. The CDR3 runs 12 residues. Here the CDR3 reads CAISGGSYEQYF. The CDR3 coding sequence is TGTGCCATCAGTGGAGGGTCCTACGAGCAGTACTTC.

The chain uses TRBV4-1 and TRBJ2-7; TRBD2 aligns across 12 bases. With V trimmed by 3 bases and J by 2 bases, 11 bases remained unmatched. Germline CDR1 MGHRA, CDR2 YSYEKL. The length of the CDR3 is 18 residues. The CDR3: CASSHPLAGGPLTYEQYF. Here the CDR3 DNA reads TGCGCCAGCAGCCACCCACTAGCGGGAGGACCTCTCACCTACGAGCAGTACTTC.

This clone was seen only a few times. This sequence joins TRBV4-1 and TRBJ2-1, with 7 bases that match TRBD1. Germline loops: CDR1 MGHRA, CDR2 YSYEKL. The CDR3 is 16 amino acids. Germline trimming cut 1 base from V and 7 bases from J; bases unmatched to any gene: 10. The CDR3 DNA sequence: TGCGCCAGCAGCCAAGTAAGTGCGGACAGGCATAATGAGCAGTTCTTC. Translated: CASSQVSADRHNEQFF.

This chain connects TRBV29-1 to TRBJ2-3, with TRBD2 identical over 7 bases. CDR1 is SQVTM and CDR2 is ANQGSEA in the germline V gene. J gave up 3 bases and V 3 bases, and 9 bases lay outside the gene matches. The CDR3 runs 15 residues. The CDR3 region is CSVELAGWYTDTQYF. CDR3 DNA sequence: TGCAGCGTTGAGTTAGCGGGCTGGTATACAGATACGCAGTATTTT.

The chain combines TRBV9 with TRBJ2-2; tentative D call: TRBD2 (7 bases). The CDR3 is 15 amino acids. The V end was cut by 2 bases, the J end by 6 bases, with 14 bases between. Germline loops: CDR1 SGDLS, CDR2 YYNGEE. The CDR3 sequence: CASSVGGHGAGELFF. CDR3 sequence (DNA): TGTGCCAGCAGCGTCGGGGGGCATGGGGCCGGGGAGCTGTTTTTT. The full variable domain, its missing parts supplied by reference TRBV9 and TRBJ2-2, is DSGVTQTPKHLITATGQRVTLRCSPRSGDLSVYWYQQSLDQGLQFLIQYYNGEERAKGNILERFSAQQFPDLHSELNLSSLELGDSALYFCASSVGGHGAGELFFGEGSRLTVL.

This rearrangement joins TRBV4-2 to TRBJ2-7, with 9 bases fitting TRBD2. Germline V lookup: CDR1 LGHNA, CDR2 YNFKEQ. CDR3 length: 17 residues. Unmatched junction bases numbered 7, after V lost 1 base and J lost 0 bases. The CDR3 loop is CASSQVDGGRDSYEQYF. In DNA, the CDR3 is TGTGCCAGCAGCCAAGTCGACGGCGGGAGGGACTCCTACGAGCAGTACTTC.

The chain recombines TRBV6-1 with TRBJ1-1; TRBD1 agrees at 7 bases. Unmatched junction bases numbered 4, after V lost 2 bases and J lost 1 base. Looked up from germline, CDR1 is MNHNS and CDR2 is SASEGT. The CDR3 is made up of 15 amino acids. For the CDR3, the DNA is TGTGCCAGCAGTGAAAGACAGGGTGGGAACACTGAAGCTTTCTTT. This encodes CASSERQGGNTEAFF.

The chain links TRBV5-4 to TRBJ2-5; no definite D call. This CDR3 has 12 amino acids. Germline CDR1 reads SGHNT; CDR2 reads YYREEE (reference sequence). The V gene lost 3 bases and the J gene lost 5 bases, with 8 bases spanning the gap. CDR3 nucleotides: TGTGCCAGCAGCTCCCCTCAGGAGACCCAGTACTTC. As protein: CASSSPQETQYF.

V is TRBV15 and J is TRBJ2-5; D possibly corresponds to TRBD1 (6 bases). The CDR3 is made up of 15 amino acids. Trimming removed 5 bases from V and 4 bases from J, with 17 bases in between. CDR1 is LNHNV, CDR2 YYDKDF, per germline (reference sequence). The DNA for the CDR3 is TGTGCCACCAGCCCAGAGATGGGGACAACAGAGACCCAGTACTTC. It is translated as CATSPEMGTTETQYF.

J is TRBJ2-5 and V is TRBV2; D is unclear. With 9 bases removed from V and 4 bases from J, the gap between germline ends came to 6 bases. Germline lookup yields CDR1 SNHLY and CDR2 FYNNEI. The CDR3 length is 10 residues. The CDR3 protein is CARNSETQYF. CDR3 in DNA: TGTGCCAGGAACTCAGAGACCCAGTACTTC.

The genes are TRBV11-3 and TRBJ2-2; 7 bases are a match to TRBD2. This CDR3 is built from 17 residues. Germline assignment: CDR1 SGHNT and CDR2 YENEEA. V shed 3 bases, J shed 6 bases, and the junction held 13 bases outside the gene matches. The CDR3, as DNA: TGTGCCAGCAGCTTGCGTGTCGTTCCGGGAGGCCCCGGGGAGCTGTTTTTT. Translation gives CASSLRVVPGGPGELFF.

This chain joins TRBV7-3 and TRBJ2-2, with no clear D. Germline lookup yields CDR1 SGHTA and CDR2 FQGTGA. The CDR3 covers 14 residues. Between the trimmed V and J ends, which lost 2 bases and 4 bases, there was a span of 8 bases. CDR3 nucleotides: TGTGCCAGCAGCTTACAACCCGGCACCGGGGAGCTGTTTTTT. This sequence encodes CASSLQPGTGELFF.

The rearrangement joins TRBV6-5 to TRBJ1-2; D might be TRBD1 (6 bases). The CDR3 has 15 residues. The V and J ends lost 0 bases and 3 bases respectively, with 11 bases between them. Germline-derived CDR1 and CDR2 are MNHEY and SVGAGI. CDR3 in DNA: TGTGCCAGCAGTTACTCCCTGGACAGTCACTATGGCTACACCTTC. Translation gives CASSYSLDSHYGYTF.

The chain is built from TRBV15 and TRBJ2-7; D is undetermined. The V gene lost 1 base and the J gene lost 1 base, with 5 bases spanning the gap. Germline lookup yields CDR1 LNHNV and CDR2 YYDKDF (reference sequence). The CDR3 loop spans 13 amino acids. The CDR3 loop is CATSRVVSYEQYF. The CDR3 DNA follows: TGTGCCACCAGCAGAGTAGTTTCCTACGAGCAGTACTTC.

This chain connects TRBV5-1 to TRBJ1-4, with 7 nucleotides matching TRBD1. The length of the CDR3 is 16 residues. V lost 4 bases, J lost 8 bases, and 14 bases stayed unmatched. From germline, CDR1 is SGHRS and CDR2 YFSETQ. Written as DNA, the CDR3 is TGCGCCAGCAGCCCGCCAAGACAGGGAGATTGGGAAAAACTGTTTTTT. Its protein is CASSPPRQGDWEKLFF. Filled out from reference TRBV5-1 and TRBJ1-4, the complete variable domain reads KAGVTQTPRYLIKTRGQQVTLSCSPISGHRSVSWYQQTPGQGLQFLFEYFSETQRNKGNFPGRFSGRQFSNSRSEMNVSTLELGDSALYLCASSPPRQGDWEKLFFGSGTQLSVL.

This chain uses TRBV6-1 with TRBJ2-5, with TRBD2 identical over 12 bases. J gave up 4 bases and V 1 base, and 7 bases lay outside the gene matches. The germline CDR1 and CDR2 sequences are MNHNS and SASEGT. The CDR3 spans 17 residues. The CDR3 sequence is CASSEGTSGTYGETQYF. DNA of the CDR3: TGTGCCAGCAGTGAAGGGACTAGCGGGACATATGGAGAGACCCAGTACTTC.

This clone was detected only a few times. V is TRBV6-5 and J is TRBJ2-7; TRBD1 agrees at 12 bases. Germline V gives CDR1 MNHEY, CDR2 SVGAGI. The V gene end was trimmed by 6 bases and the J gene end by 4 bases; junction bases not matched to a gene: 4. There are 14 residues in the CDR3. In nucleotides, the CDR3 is TGTGCCAGCAGGGGGACAGGGGGCTCTTACGAGCAGTACTTC. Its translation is CASRGTGGSYEQYF.

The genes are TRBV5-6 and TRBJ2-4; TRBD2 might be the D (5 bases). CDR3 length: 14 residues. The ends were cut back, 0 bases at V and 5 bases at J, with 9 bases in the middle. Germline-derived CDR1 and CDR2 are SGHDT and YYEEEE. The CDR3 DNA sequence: TGTGCCAGCAGCTTGGTAGGGCGGGAAAACATTCAGTACTTC. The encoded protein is CASSLVGRENIQYF.